Each of the 16 T cell receptor beta chains below was sequenced from the same sample in a study of T cell responses to AZD1222 COVID-19 vaccine. Clones were read by immunoSEQ multiplex PCR, and TCRdb kept only the in-frame ones, dropping some. The table records about 25,000 clones, about nine tenths of them present only once. Sequencing was performed on peripheral blood, taken 28 days after the second AZD1222 dose. Every receptor here comes from an adult who received the AZD1222 COVID-19 vaccine.

This clone came up a few times. The chain recombines TRBV30 with TRBJ2-4; 11 nucleotides match TRBD2. CDR3 size: 23 residues. Losses at the gene ends were 3 bases for V and 0 bases for J; bases not matched to a gene: 25. Germline V gene data show CDR1 as GTSNPN and CDR2 as SVGIG (reference sequence). For the CDR3, the DNA is TGTGCCTGGAGACGACCGTATTATAGCGGGAGGGCCCGGCCTAACCTAGCCAAAAACATTCAGTACTTC. Its protein product is CAWRRPYYSGRARPNLAKNIQYF. Based on the CDR3 plus reference TRBV30 and TRBJ2-4, the full variable domain is SQTIHQWPATLVQPVGSPLSLECTVEGTSNPNLYWYRQAAGRGLQLLFYSVGIGQISSEVPQNLSASRPQDRQFILSSKKLLLSDSGFYLCAWRRPYYSGRARPNLAKNIQYFGAGTRLSVL.

J is TRBJ1-4 and V is TRBV2; a possible D gene is TRBD1 (5 bases). This CDR3 region has 14 residues. Germline values: CDR1 SNHLY, CDR2 FYNNEI. Trimming removed 4 bases from V and 5 bases from J, with 11 bases in between. In DNA, the CDR3 is TGTGCCAGCAGTGGGGGGGTCATGAATGAAAAACTGTTTTTT. Its translation is CASSGGVMNEKLFF.

V is TRBV9 and J is TRBJ2-7, with a tentative D call TRBD1 (5 bases). CDR3 length: 14 residues. Germline lookup yields CDR1 SGDLS and CDR2 YYNGEE. With 0 bases removed from V and 4 bases from J, the gap between germline ends came to 11 bases. The CDR3 nucleotides are TGTGCCAGCAGCGTAGCTATCCAGGGTTACGAGCAGTACTTC. Translation: CASSVAIQGYEQYF.

This clone has just one count. V gene TRBV7-9 combines with J gene TRBJ2-5; D unresolved. V gave up 5 bases and J gave up 5 bases, with 9 bases separating them. Germline lookup yields CDR1 SEHNR and CDR2 FQNEAQ (reference sequence). This CDR3 region has 12 residues. The CDR3 spells CASSGLGETQYF. The CDR3, as DNA: TGTGCCAGCAGCGGCTTGGGGGAGACCCAGTACTTC.

The chain combines TRBV6-6 with TRBJ1-3, with D tentatively TRBD1 (5 bases). The CDR3 loop spans 18 amino acids. Germline CDR1 is MNHNY and CDR2 is SVGAGI (reference sequence). V gave up 5 bases and J gave up 3 bases, with 23 bases separating them. CDR3 residues: CASSPNPGTMNGGNTIYF. The CDR3 nucleotides read TGTGCCAGCAGTCCAAACCCCGGGACGATGAACGGTGGAAACACCATATATTTT.

This sequence joins TRBV2 and TRBJ2-2; 8 bases map to TRBD1. Germline assignment: CDR1 SNHLY and CDR2 FYNNEI. The CDR3 contains 14 residues. Trimming at V came to 8 bases and at J to 0 bases, leaving 2 bases not matched to a gene. CDR3 sequence reads: CASGQGSNTGELFF. The CDR3 nucleotides read TGTGCCAGCGGACAGGGCTCGAACACCGGGGAGCTGTTTTTT.

V and J are TRBV28 and TRBJ2-1; 7 nucleotides match TRBD1. Germline loops: CDR1 MDHEN, CDR2 SYDVKM. J was trimmed by 15 bases and V by 6 bases; bases with no gene match: 17. This CDR3 is 14 amino acids long. The CDR3 bases are TGTGCCAGCAGCCCCGGCACAGGGGCCCAAGGTCTGTTCTTC. Protein: CASSPGTGAQGLFF.

The rearrangement uses TRBV27 and TRBJ1-5, with a weak D call TRBD1 (5 bases). The V and J ends lost 6 bases and 6 bases respectively, with 15 bases between them. The CDR3 sequence is 14 residues long. The germline gives CDR1 MNHEY, CDR2 SMNVEV (reference sequence). This chain's CDR3 is CASRLGGRGQPQHF. Here the CDR3 DNA reads TGTGCCAGCAGACTCGGGGGACGGGGTCAGCCCCAGCATTTT.

The chain uses TRBV7-8 and TRBJ1-4; D remains unclear. V shed 1 base and J shed 8 bases, with 14 bases lying between them. Germline loops: CDR1 SGHVS, CDR2 FQNEAQ. The CDR3 spans 15 residues. This CDR3 reads CASSLDGPTREKLFF. CDR3 DNA sequence: TGTGCCAGCAGCTTAGACGGCCCGACAAGAGAAAAACTGTTTTTT.

The chain has TRBV18 and TRBJ2-7, with 11 bases matching TRBD2. V trimming: 5 bases; J trimming: 3 bases; junction bases outside the gene matches: 6. The CDR3 covers 15 residues. CDR1 and CDR2 from the germline V gene are KGHSH and LQKENI. CDR3 amino acids: CASSITSGRYYEQYF. CDR3 DNA sequence: TGTGCCAGCTCAATCACTAGCGGGAGATACTACGAGCAGTACTTC.

The J gene is TRBJ2-7, the V gene TRBV10-3, with unresolved D. Trimming removed 2 bases at V and 3 bases at J, with 8 bases between. Per germline, CDR1 ENHRY and CDR2 SYGVKD. The CDR3 has 13 amino acids. The CDR3 bases are TGTGCCATCAGTGAGGGCTCTCTCTACGAGCAGTACTTC. Protein sequence: CAISEGSLYEQYF.

This clone was counted once. V gene TRBV7-9 combines with J gene TRBJ1-2, with 7 bases fitting TRBD1. The CDR3 has 14 residues. From germline, CDR1 is SEHNR and CDR2 FQNEAQ (reference sequence). Unmatched junction bases numbered 11, after V lost 5 bases and J lost 8 bases. The CDR3 DNA sequence: TGTGCCAGCAGCGCGGAAGTAAACAGGGGCGGCTACACCTTC. Its protein product is CASSAEVNRGGYTF. The whole variable domain, remainder taken from reference TRBV7-9 and TRBJ1-2, is DTGVSQNPRHKITKRGQNVTFRCDPISEHNRLYWYRQTLGQGPEFLTYFQNEAQLEKSRLLSDRFSAERPKGSFSTLEIQRTEQGDSAMYLCASSAEVNRGGYTFGSGTRLTVV.

This chain uses TRBV6-2 or TRBV6-3 with TRBJ2-5; possible D gene TRBD1, 7 bases. The CDR3 is 16 residues long. The germline CDR1 and CDR2 sequences are MNHEY and SVGEGT. V lost 0 bases, J lost 4 bases, and 15 bases lay in between. The CDR3, as DNA: TGTGCCAGCAGTTACTCGCCCGGCAGGGGGGTAGAGACCCAGTACTTC. Translated: CASSYSPGRGVETQYF.

V usage is TRBV30 and J usage is TRBJ1-6, with D uncertain. V shed 0 bases and J shed 15 bases, with 12 bases lying between them. The CDR3 extends over 12 amino acids. The germline V gene has CDR1 GTSNPN and CDR2 SVGIG (reference sequence). This chain's CDR3 is CAWSVTPRLLHF. The CDR3 coding sequence is TGTGCCTGGAGTGTAACCCCCCGACTCCTCCACTTT.

CDR3 in amino acids: CASSRLEGGDQETQYF. CDR3 nucleotide sequence: TGTGCCAGCAGTCGTTTAGAGGGAGGGGACCAAGAGACCCAGTACTTC. The chain uses TRBV2 and TRBJ2-5; 7 bases align to TRBD2. Trimming took 5 bases from V and 0 from J; bases not matched to a gene: 9. Germline CDR1 reads SNHLY; CDR2 reads FYNNEI. CDR3 length: 16 residues.

V is TRBV2 and J is TRBJ2-1, with a tentative D call TRBD2 (5 bases). The CDR3 is made up of 15 amino acids. The germline V gene encodes CDR1 SNHLY and CDR2 FYNNEI. Trimming left V 5 bases short and J 5 bases short, with 16 bases between. The CDR3 region is CASSLLSGANNEQFF. The CDR3 DNA sequence: TGTGCCAGCAGTCTCCTGAGCGGAGCTAACAATGAGCAGTTCTTC.